The 22 T cell receptor beta chains reported below all come from one sample, sequenced in a study of T cell responses to AZD1222 COVID-19 vaccine. Clones were read by immunoSEQ multiplex PCR, and TCRdb kept only the in-frame ones, dropping some. Among fewer than 90,000 clones, 70% to 90% were seen once, and the ten largest hold approximately 5.6%. The sample here was peripheral blood, taken 28 days after the second AZD1222 dose. These receptors all stem from an adult who received the AZD1222 COVID-19 vaccine.

This clone was observed once. This sequence joins TRBV6-5 and TRBJ2-3, with a possible D match to TRBD2 (7 bases). This CDR3 has 14 amino acids. V lost 10 bases to trimming and J lost 5 bases, with 19 bases between them. Germline-derived CDR1 and CDR2 are MNHEY and SVGAGI. CDR3 nucleotide sequence: TGTGCCACCGGAGTGGGGGGGCCTGGAGATACGCAGTATTTT. Translating gives CATGVGGPGDTQYF.

This rearrangement joins TRBV5-5 to TRBJ2-7; TRBD2 aligns across 10 bases. Losses at the gene ends were 0 bases for V and 2 bases for J; bases not matched to a gene: 2. The CDR3 totals 15 residues. CDR1 is SGHKS and CDR2 is YYEKEE in the germline V gene (reference sequence). The CDR3 loop reads CASSLVAGGTYEQYF. Written as DNA, the CDR3 is TGTGCCAGCAGCTTGGTAGCGGGAGGTACCTACGAGCAGTACTTC.

This clone was picked up one time. CDR3 in amino acids: CASSKADGYTF. The CDR3 bases are TGTGCCAGCTCAAAGGCAGATGGCTACACCTTC. The chain has TRBV18 and TRBJ1-2; no clear D. The CDR3 spans 11 residues. Trimming pared 5 bases from V and 6 bases from J, leaving 7 bases between. CDR1 and CDR2 from the germline V gene are KGHSH and LQKENI.

V is TRBV5-4 and J is TRBJ1-6; the D gene is possibly TRBD1 (5 bases). CDR1 and CDR2 (germline): SGHNT, YYREEE (reference sequence). This CDR3 spans 15 amino acids. Trimming cost V 4 bases and J 5 bases, with 13 bases left between them. CDR3 nucleotides: TGTGCCAGCAGCCCCCAGAGGACAAATAATTCACCCCTCCACTTT. This encodes CASSPQRTNNSPLHF. Together with reference TRBV5-4 and TRBJ1-6, the CDR3 gives the full variable domain: ETGVTQSPTHLIKTRGQQVTLRCSSQSGHNTVSWYQQALGQGPQFIFQYYREEENGRGNFPPRFSGLQFPNYSSELNVNALELDDSALYLCASSPQRTNNSPLHFGNGTRLTVT.

The J gene is TRBJ2-1, the V gene TRBV19, with 9 positions matching TRBD2. This CDR3 has 16 amino acids. V dropped 5 bases and J dropped 8; count of bases not matched to a gene: 13. CDR1 is LNHDA and CDR2 is SQIVND in the germline V gene (reference sequence). In nucleotides, the CDR3 is TGTGCCAGTAGTCGGCGGACTAGCGTCCCCTATGATGAGCAGTTCTTC. The encoded protein is CASSRRTSVPYDEQFF.

The chain combines TRBV6-5 with TRBJ1-5, with D perhaps TRBD1 (6 bases). This CDR3 contains 15 residues. CDR1 is MNHEY and CDR2 is SVGAGI in the germline V gene. V was pared by 0 bases and J by 7 bases, with 13 bases between. The CDR3 spells CASSYSGVGGQPQHF. CDR3 nucleotide sequence: TGTGCCAGCAGTTACTCGGGGGTTGGGGGCCAGCCCCAGCATTTT.

The chain joins TRBV7-9 to TRBJ1-4; D uncertain. Looked up from germline, CDR1 is SEHNR and CDR2 is FQNEAQ (reference sequence). The germline V and J ends were trimmed by 0 bases and 3 bases, with 8 bases remaining between them. The CDR3 length is 15 residues. The CDR3: CASSLAGSSNEKLFF. CDR3 nucleotides: TGTGCCAGCAGCTTAGCCGGCTCCTCTAATGAAAAACTGTTTTTT.

The chain is built from TRBV3-1 (or the pseudogene TRBV3-2) and TRBJ2-7; D possibly corresponds to TRBD1 (6 bases). The length of the CDR3 is 14 residues. The V gene lost 3 bases and the J gene lost 3 bases, with 12 bases spanning the gap. The V gene's germline CDR1 is LGHDT and CDR2 YNNKEL (reference sequence). CDR3 sequence (DNA): TGTGCCAGCAGCCACTCAGGGGCTCTCTACGAGCAGTACTTC. Protein product: CASSHSGALYEQYF.

The chain couples TRBV28 to TRBJ1-2; a possible D gene is TRBD1 (5 bases). Germline V gives CDR1 MDHEN, CDR2 SYDVKM. V lost 4 bases to trimming and J lost 12 bases, with 27 bases between them. The CDR3 spans 16 residues. CDR3 DNA sequence: TGTGCCAGCAGTTCTCCCGGGACCAGATTTTTTTCGGAGGACACCTTC. It is translated as CASSSPGTRFFSEDTF.

This clone was seen only a few times. The V and J genes are TRBV7-6 and TRBJ1-1; D is unresolved. The CDR3 sequence is 13 residues long. Trimming cost V 5 bases and J 0 bases, with 7 bases left between them. Germline V gene sequence: CDR1 SGHVS, CDR2 FNYEAQ. The CDR3 is CASSADLNTEAFF. The CDR3 region has the DNA TGTGCCAGCAGCGCCGACCTGAACACTGAAGCTTTCTTT. The whole variable domain, remainder taken from reference TRBV7-6 and TRBJ1-1, is GAGVSQSPRYKVTKRGQDVALRCDPISGHVSLYWYRQALGQGPEFLTYFNYEAQQDKSGLPNDRFSAERPEGSISTLTIQRTEQRDSAMYRCASSADLNTEAFFGQGTRLTVV.

About this clone itself: A junction boundary mismatches the germline segment, possibly from a read error. The V call is TRBV10-3, the J call TRBJ1-2, with no clear D. CDR3 length: 11 residues. Germline CDR1 is ENHRY and CDR2 is SYGVKD. The CDR3 reads CAVSDLNGYTF. The CDR3 DNA reads TGTGCCGTCAGTGATTTAAATGGCTACACCTTC.

This sequence joins TRBV30 and TRBJ2-5, with D unclear. CDR1 and CDR2 from the germline V gene are GTSNPN and SVGIG (reference sequence). V was cut by 0 bases and J by 5 bases, with 10 bases left in between. This CDR3 is built from 13 residues. The DNA of the CDR3 is TGTGCCTGGAGTGTCCGAGGTGCGGAGACCCAGTACTTC. Protein: CAWSVRGAETQYF.

The chain carries TRBV28 and TRBJ2-3, with 10 nucleotides matching TRBD2. Germline values: CDR1 MDHEN, CDR2 SYDVKM. J was trimmed by 2 bases and V by 6 bases; bases with no gene match: 8. CDR3 size: 16 residues. The CDR3 region has the DNA TGTGCCAGCAGGAAACGGACTAGCGGACACACAGATACGCAGTATTTT. It codes for CASRKRTSGHTDTQYF.

This clone was detected once. At one boundary the junction diverges from the germline segment, which might be a read error. The genes are TRBV29-1 and TRBJ1-5, with D unresolved. The CDR3 contains 8 residues. The germline CDR1 and CDR2 sequences are SQVTM and ANQGSEA. The CDR3 here is CSPGNLSF. The CDR3 DNA follows: TGCAGCCCGGGCAATCTATCGTTT.

The CDR3 coding sequence is TGCGCCAGCAGCTTGGCCGCGGGGGGGCTCAACGAGCAGTACTTC. It translates to CASSLAAGGLNEQYF. The chain combines TRBV5-1 with TRBJ2-7, with 9 bases matching TRBD2. J gave up 5 bases and V 0 bases, and 6 bases lay outside the gene matches. Germline CDR1 is SGHRS and CDR2 is YFSETQ. The CDR3 runs 15 residues.

The chain has TRBV11-2 and TRBJ2-1, with TRBD2 matching 8 bases. The CDR3 length is 16 residues. The germline V gene encodes CDR1 SGHAT and CDR2 FQNNGV. The trim removed 5 bases at V and 5 bases at J, leaving 11 bases unmatched. The CDR3 protein is CASSQGWGLGDNEQFF. The DNA of the CDR3 is TGTGCCAGCAGCCAGGGCTGGGGACTAGGTGACAATGAGCAGTTCTTC.

The chain couples TRBV5-4 to TRBJ1-1, with D hard to call. V was clipped by 5 bases and J by 3 bases, with 11 bases between them. CDR1 SGHNT and CDR2 YYREEE come from the germline V gene (reference sequence). CDR3 length: 13 amino acids. CDR3 sequence (DNA): TGTGCCAGCAGTAAAGGGTTGGACACTGAAGCTTTCTTT. It codes for CASSKGLDTEAFF.

This rearrangement joins TRBV5-6 to TRBJ2-7, with a tentative D call TRBD2 (6 bases). CDR3 length equals 12 residues. CDR1 and CDR2 from the germline V gene are SGHDT and YYEEEE. V was clipped by 4 bases and J by 3 bases, with 8 bases between them. The CDR3 coding sequence is TGTGCCAGCAGCCAGGACTACTACGAGCAGTACTTC. This gives the protein CASSQDYYEQYF.

The gene calls are TRBV4-2 and TRBJ2-7, with 7 bases lining up with TRBD1. Trimming cost V 4 bases and J 1 base; bases outside gene matches: 4. This CDR3 is 14 amino acids long. Germline V gives CDR1 LGHNA, CDR2 YNFKEQ. The CDR3 is CASSLGTASYEQYF. CDR3 DNA: TGTGCCAGCAGCCTTGGGACAGCTTCCTACGAGCAGTACTTC.

The table lists this clone with a count of one. This CDR3 reads CASSLQGSSYEQYF. The CDR3 region has the DNA TGCGCCAGCAGCTTGCAAGGTTCCTCCTACGAGCAGTACTTC. J is TRBJ2-7 and V is TRBV5-1; D ambiguous. The germline V gene encodes CDR1 SGHRS and CDR2 YFSETQ. Trimming took 1 base from V and 0 from J, leaving 8 bases between them. The CDR3 runs to 14 residues.

The chain is built from TRBV18 and TRBJ1-5, with 7 bases aligning to TRBD1. Germline assignment: CDR1 KGHSH and CDR2 LQKENI. This CDR3 has 13 residues. V lost 6 bases and J lost 5; bases outside the gene matches: 4. CDR3 nucleotides: TGTGCCAGCTCGCCCGGGACAGATCAGCCCCAGCATTTT. It translates to CASSPGTDQPQHF.

V is TRBV27 and J is TRBJ1-2; D might be TRBD1 (5 bases). Trimming shortened V by 3 bases and J by 5 bases, and 16 bases separated the two germline ends. The CDR3 has 15 amino acids. Germline-derived CDR1 and CDR2 are MNHEY and SMNVEV (reference sequence). The CDR3 protein is CASSFFGRVGYGYTF. DNA for the CDR3: TGTGCCAGCAGTTTCTTTGGCAGGGTGGGGTATGGCTACACCTTC.